In terms of frequency, the clone carrying this TCR beta chain is medium-sized (0.01 to 0.1%). What it recognizes is unknown. The CDR3 runs to 15 residues. This sample was included in a study of CXCR3-negative and CXCR3-positive naive CD8 T cells. Overall study: Overall TRB read output was about 135 million, and each library contained about 1.5 +/- 0.3 million reads. Points from the study as a whole: Naive cells that were CXCR3-negative or CXCR3-positive used TRBV-TRBJ genes alike, while memory cells diverged. Naive subsets showed comparable surface CD5, and TCR interaction strength was also inferred from TRB CDR3 physicochemistry.

The libraries of TRB cDNA were constructed through 5' RACE using UMI labels. TCRdb re-called the 5' RACE reads and shows each CDR3 protein once, DNA omitted. Its listing shows 5,000 to 6,000 distinct CDR3 sequences. CD45RO-CCR7+CD27+CD95- expression identified naive CD8+ T cells. The chain links TRBV12-3 or TRBV12-4 to TRBJ1-4; lacking DNA, the TRBD1 call made by TCRdb goes unchecked. The sequence derives from a human donor in good health. Some clones in this sample may be carry-over from other donors' samples. The sequenced sample consisted of naive CXCR3- CD8+ T cells from blood. Described subset: CD45RO-CCR7+CD27+CD95- naive CD8+ T cells lacking CXCR3 (TNR3-). Here the CDR3 reads CASTHPGEGSEKLFF.